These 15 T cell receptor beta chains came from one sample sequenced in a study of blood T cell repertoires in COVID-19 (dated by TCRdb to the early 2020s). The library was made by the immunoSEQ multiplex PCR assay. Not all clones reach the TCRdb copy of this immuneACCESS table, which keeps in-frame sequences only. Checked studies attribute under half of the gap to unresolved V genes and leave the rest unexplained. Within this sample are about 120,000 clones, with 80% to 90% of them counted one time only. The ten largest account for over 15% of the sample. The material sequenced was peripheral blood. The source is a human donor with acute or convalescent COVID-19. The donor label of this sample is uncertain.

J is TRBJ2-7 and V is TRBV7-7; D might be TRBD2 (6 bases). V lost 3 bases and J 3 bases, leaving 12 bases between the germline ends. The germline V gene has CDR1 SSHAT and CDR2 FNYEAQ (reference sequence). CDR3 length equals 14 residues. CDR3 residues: CASSFGLTVYEQYF. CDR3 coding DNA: TGTGCCAGCAGCTTCGGACTAACCGTCTACGAGCAGTACTTC.

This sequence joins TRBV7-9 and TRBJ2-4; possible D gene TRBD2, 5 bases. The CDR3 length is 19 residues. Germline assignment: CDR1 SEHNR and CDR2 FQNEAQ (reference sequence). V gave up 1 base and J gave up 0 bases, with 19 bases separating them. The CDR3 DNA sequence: TGTGCCAGCAGCTTAGTAGTTATAGGTAGCGTCGAAGCCAAAAACATTCAGTACTTC. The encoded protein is CASSLVVIGSVEAKNIQYF. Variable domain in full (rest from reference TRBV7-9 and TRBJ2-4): DTGVSQNPRHKITKRGQNVTFRCDPISEHNRLYWYRQTLGQGPEFLTYFQNEAQLEKSRLLSDRFSAERPKGSFSTLEIQRTEQGDSAMYLCASSLVVIGSVEAKNIQYFGAGTRLSVL.

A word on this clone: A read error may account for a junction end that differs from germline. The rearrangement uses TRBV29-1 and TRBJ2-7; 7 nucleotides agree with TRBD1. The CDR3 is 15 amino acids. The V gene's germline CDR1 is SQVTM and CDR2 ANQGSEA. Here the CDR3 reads CSVEGQALGPYEQYF. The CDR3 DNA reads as TGCAGCGTGGAAGGACAGGCATTGGGGCCCTACGAGCAGTACTTC.

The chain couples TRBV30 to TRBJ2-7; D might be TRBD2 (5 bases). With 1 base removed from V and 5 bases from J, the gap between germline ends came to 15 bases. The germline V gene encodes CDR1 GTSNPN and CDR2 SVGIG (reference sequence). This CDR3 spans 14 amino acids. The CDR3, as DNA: TGTGCCTGGAGTGGGCCGTGGAGGCAGCACGAGCAGTACTTC. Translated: CAWSGPWRQHEQYF.

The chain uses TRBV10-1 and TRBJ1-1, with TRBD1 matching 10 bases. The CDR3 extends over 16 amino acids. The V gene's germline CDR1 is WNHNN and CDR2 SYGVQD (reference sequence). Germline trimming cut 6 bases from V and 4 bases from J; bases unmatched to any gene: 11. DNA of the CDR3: TGCGCCAGCAGGCGTGACAGGGGGCAATACGGCACTGAAGCTTTCTTT. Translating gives CASRRDRGQYGTEAFF.

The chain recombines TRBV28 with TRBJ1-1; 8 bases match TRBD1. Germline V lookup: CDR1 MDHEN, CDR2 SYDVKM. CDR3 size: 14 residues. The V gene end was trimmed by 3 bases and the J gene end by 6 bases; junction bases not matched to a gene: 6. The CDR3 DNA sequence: TGTGCCAGCAGTTTGGGCGACAGGGGCGCTGAAGCTTTCTTT. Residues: CASSLGDRGAEAFF.

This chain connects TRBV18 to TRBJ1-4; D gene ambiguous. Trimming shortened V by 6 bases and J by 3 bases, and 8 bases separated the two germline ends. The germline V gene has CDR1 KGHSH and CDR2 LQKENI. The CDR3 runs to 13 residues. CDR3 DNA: TGTGCCAGCTCGCGCGCTTCTAATGAAAAACTGTTTTTT. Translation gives CASSRASNEKLFF. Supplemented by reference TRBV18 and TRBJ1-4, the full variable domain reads NAGVMQNPRHLVRRRGQEARLRCSPMKGHSHVYWYRQLPEEGLKFMVYLQKENIIDESGMPKERFSAEFPKEGPSILRIQQVVRGDSAAYFCASSRASNEKLFFGSGTQLSVL.

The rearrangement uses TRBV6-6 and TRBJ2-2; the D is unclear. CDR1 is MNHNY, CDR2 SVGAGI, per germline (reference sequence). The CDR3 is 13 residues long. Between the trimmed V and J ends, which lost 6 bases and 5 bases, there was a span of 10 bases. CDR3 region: CASSPPLTGELFF. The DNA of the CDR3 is TGTGCCAGCAGCCCCCCCTTAACCGGGGAGCTGTTTTTT.

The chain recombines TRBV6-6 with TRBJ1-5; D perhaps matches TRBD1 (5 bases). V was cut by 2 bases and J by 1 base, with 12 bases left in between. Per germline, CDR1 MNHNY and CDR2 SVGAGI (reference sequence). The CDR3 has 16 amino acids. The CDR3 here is CASSYRSGQSNQPQHF. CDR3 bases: TGTGCCAGCAGTTACAGATCCGGACAAAGCAATCAGCCCCAGCATTTT.

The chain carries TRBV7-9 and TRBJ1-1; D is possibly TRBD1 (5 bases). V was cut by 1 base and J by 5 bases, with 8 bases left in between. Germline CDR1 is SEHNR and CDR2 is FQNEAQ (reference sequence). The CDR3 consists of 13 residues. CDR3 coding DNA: TGTGCCAGCAGCTTAGTAGGGGATACTGAAGCTTTCTTT. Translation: CASSLVGDTEAFF.

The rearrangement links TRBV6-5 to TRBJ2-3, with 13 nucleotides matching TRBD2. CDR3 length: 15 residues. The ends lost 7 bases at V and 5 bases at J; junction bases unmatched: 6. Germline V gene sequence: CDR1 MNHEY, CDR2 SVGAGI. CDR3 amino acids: CASTETSGRRDTQYF. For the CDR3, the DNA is TGTGCCAGCACCGAGACTAGCGGGAGGCGAGATACGCAGTATTTT.

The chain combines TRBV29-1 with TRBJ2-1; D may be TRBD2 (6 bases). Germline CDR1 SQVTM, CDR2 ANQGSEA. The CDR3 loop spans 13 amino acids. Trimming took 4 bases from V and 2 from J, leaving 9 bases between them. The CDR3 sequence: CSVVGGTYNEQFF. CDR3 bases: TGCAGCGTTGTAGGCGGGACCTACAATGAGCAGTTCTTC.

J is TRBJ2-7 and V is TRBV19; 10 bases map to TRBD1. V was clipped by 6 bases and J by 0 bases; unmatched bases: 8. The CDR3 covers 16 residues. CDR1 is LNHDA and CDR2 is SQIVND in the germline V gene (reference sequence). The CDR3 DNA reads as TGTGCCAGTAGCGGGGCGAGACAGGGGGCCTCCTACGAGCAGTACTTC. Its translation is CASSGARQGASYEQYF.

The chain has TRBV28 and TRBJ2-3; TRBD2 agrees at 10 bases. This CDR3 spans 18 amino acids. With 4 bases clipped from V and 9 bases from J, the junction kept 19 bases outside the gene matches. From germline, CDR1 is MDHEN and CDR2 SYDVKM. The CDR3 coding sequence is TGTGCCAGCAGTTCGGGACTAGCGCTGAGGGATGGGAGGGCGACGCAGTATTTT. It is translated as CASSSGLALRDGRATQYF.

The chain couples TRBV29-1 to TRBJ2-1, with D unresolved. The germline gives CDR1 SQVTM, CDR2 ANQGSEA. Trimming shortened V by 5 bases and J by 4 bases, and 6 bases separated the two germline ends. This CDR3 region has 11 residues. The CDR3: CSVREYNEQFF. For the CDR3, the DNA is TGCAGCGTTCGAGAGTACAATGAGCAGTTCTTC.